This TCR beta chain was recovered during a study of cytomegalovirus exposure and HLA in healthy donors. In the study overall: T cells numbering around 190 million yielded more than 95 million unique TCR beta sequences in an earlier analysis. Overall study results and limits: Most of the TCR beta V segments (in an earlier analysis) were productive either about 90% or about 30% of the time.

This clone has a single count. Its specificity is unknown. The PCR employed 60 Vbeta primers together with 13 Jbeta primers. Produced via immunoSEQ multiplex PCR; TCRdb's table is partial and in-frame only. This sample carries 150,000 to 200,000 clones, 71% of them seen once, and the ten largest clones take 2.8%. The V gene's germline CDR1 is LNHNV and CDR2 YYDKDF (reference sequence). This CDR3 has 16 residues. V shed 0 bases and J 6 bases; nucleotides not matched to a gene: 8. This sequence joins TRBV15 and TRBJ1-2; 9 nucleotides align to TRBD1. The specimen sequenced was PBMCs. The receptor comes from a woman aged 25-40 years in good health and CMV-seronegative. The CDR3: CATSRDLGTGRNGYTF. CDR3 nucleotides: TGTGCCACCAGCAGAGATCTCGGGACAGGGAGAAATGGCTACACCTTC. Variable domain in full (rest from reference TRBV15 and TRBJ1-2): DAMVIQNPRYQVTQFGKPVTLSCSQTLNHNVMYWYQQKSSQAPKLLFHYYDKDFNNEADTPDNFQSRRPNTSFCFLDIRSPGLGDTAMYLCATSRDLGTGRNGYTFGSGTRLTVV.